This T cell receptor (beta chain) was identified in a study of vaccination and CD4 T cells after COVID-19. At the level of the study: Six male and four female convalescents took part, two of them Hispanic.

The V and J ends lost 5 bases and 2 bases respectively, with 16 bases between them. The CDR3 runs 15 residues. Germline CDR1 reads DFQATT; CDR2 reads SNEGSKA (reference sequence). Scientists ran DNA taken from cultured CD4+ T cells through the Oncomine TCR Beta short-read assay for sequencing. TCRdb re-derived calls from the PCR reads in MiXCR, one entry per CDR3 protein. This repertoire shows some 13,000 distinct CDR3 sequences, about 61% found once; its top ten account for about 7.6%. This clonotype appeared a few times. The antigen is undetermined. Treatment meaning: approximately 9-day PBMC culture with coronavirus spike peptide pools or control peptides (ViraFEST assay).

The V gene is TRBV20-1, the J gene TRBJ1-5, with D perhaps matching TRBD1 (5 bases). The specimen comprised CD4+ T cells from blood, cultured in vitro, sampled before SARS-CoV-2 vaccination. The TCR originated in a human donor who had recovered from COVID-19. In DNA form, the CDR3 reads TGCAGTGCTCAAGACCAGGGTTTGGGCAATCAGCCCCAGCATTTT. Its protein product is CSAQDQGLGNQPQHF.